The next 2 T cell receptor beta chains were all read from a single sample in a study of PD-1 blockade in classical Hodgkin lymphoma. With no exception, relapse followed autologous stem cell transplantation in all patients, and brentuximab vedotin exposure varied. The table came from immunoSEQ multiplex PCR; TCRdb's copy has only in-frame clones and leaves some out. The sample gives about 15,000 clones, roughly 88% of which show up once; 30% to 40% is in the top ten. The sequenced sample was peripheral blood mononuclear cells (PBMCs), obtained before the second cycle of nivolumab. The origin of the receptors is a human donor with classical Hodgkin lymphoma.

The V call is TRBV9, the J call TRBJ2-1; 9 positions match TRBD2. Trimming took 0 bases from V and 8 from J; bases not matched to a gene: 9. The CDR3 spans 16 residues. Looked up from germline, CDR1 is SGDLS and CDR2 is YYNGEE. The CDR3 region has the DNA TGTGCCAGCAGCGTAGTTTGGCGGGAGGGCACCGATGAGCAGTTCTTC. Protein sequence: CASSVVWREGTDEQFF.

The chain employs TRBV7-9 and TRBJ2-2; the D gene is possibly TRBD1 (6 bases). V dropped 4 bases and J dropped 5 bases, with 14 bases sitting between them. The CDR3 runs to 15 residues. Germline V CDR1 and CDR2: SEHNR, FQNEAQ (reference sequence). In DNA form, the CDR3 reads TGTGCCAGCAGCTCCCCCGGGACAAGGACCGGGGAGCTGTTTTTT. It translates to CASSSPGTRTGELFF.